This TCR beta chain was found in a study of cytomegalovirus exposure and HLA in healthy donors. General observations from the study: Some TCR beta chains (around 160 of them) were listed as cytomegalovirus-associated.

Remarks on this clone: Its target is not known.

In the PCR, 60 Vbeta and 13 Jbeta primers were used. Data came from immunoSEQ multiplex PCR; TCRdb stores just in-frame clones and leaves some out. The data show just over 200,000 clones, 82% seen once. At the time of sampling, donors were nominally healthy, though unrecorded immune exposures were likely. The CDR3 totals 15 residues. The germline V gene has CDR1 MNHEY and CDR2 SMNVEV (reference sequence). V gave up 0 bases and J gave up 7 bases; unmatched junction bases: 6. The sample taken for sequencing was PBMCs. The clonotype was recovered from a middle-aged woman in good health and CMV-seronegative. The J gene is TRBJ2-1, the V gene TRBV27, with 7 positions matching TRBD2. The CDR3 region has the DNA TGTGCCAGCAGTTTATCGGGAGGGCCGGGGAATGAGCAGTTCTTC. Translating it yields CASSLSGGPGNEQFF.